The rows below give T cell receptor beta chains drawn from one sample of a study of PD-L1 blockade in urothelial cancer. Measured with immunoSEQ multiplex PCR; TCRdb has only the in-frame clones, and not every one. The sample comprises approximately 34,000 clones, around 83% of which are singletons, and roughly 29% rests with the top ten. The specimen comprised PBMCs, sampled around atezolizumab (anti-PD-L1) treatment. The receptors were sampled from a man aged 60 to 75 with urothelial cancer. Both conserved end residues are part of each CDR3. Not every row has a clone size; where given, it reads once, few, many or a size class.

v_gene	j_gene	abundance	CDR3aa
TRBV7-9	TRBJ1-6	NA	CASSSTGISYNSPLHF
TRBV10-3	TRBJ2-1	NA	CAISESVAGGKYNEQFF
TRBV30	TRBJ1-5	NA	CAWSLGLGGPQHF
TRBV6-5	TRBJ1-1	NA	CASKNPPGTKLEAFF
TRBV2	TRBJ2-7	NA	CASLRDRVEEQYF
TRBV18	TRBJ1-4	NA	CASSPSGGRGNEKLFF
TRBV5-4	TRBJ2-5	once	CASSPTGGLGETQYF
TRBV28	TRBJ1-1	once	CASTRVGRDTEAFF
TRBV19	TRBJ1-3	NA	CASSPRWQGYSGNTIYF
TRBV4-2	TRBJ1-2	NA	CASSPTSFRGEVVTF
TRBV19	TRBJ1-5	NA	CASSIVAVSNQPQHF
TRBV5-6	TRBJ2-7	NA	CASSLTGTEGYEQYF
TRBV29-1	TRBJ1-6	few	CSALTGGLDSPLHF